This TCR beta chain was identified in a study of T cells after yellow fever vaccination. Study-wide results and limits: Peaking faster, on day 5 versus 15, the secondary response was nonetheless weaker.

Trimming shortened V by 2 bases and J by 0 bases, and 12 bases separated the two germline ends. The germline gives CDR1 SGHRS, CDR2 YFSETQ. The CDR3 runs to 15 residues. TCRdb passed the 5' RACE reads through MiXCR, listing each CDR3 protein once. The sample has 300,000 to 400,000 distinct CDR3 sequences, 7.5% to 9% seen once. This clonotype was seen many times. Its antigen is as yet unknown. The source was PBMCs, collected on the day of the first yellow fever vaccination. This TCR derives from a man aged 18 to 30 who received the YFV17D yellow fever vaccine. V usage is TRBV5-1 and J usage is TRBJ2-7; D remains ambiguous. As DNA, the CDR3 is TGCGCCAGCAGCTTTGTAGTTGTTGGCTCCTACGAGCAGTACTTC. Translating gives CASSFVVVGSYEQYF. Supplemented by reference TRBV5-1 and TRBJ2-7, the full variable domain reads KAGVTQTPRYLIKTRGQQVTLSCSPISGHRSVSWYQQTPGQGLQFLFEYFSETQRNKGNFPGRFSGRQFSNSRSEMNVSTLELGDSALYLCASSFVVVGSYEQYFGPGTRLTVT.